Below are 19 T cell receptor beta chains sequenced from a single sample in a study of lymphopenia after photon versus proton radiotherapy. Generated by immunoSEQ multiplex PCR, the TCRdb table keeps only in-frame clones and is missing some. The sample yields 37,000 or so clones, over 75% seen once. The sequencing here drew on peripheral blood, taken from a patient treated with photon-based radiotherapy. The receptors were gathered from a man aged 45-65 years with gastric cancer.

In this sample, this clone turned up a few times. J is TRBJ1-2 and V is TRBV18, with 10 positions matching TRBD1. Trimming took 5 bases from V and 8 from J; bases not matched to a gene: 2. CDR3 length: 12 amino acids. Per the germline V gene, CDR1 is KGHSH and CDR2 is LQKENI. Written as DNA, the CDR3 is TGTGCCAGCTCAGCGGACAGGGGGGGCTACACCTTC. Its translation: CASSADRGGYTF.

The CDR3 spells CASSTGQFYEQYF. CDR3 coding DNA: TGTGCCAGCTCCACGGGGCAGTTCTACGAGCAGTACTTC. V is TRBV18 and J is TRBJ2-7, with D possibly being TRBD1 or TRBD2 (5 bases each). V was shortened by 6 bases and J by 3 bases, with 12 bases between the two germline ends. Germline V gene sequence: CDR1 KGHSH, CDR2 LQKENI. The CDR3 runs to 13 residues.

Only one count was recorded for this clone. This chain joins TRBV9 and TRBJ2-2; 9 bases agree with TRBD2. The V and J ends lost 4 bases and 2 bases, in that order; junction bases with no gene match: 9. The germline V gene has CDR1 SGDLS and CDR2 YYNGEE. This CDR3 is 17 amino acids long. In DNA form, the CDR3 reads TGTGCCAGCAGCCCCCGCCCTAGCGGGAATAACACCGGGGAGCTGTTTTTT. It translates to CASSPRPSGNNTGELFF. Complete variable domain (other parts from reference TRBV9 and TRBJ2-2): DSGVTQTPKHLITATGQRVTLRCSPRSGDLSVYWYQQSLDQGLQFLIQYYNGEERAKGNILERFSAQQFPDLHSELNLSSLELGDSALYFCASSPRPSGNNTGELFFGEGSRLTVL.

J is TRBJ2-7 and V is TRBV6-5; D not resolved. V was trimmed by 0 bases and J by 4 bases, leaving 7 bases between them. CDR1 MNHEY and CDR2 SVGAGI come from the germline V gene. CDR3 length equals 13 residues. Here the CDR3 reads CASSYSQEYEQYF. For the CDR3, the DNA is TGTGCCAGCAGTTACTCGCAGGAGTACGAGCAGTACTTC.

CDR3 coding DNA: TGTGCCAGCAAAGGGATTGGCACCGGGGAGCTGTTTTTT. Its translation: CASKGIGTGELFF. V gene TRBV27 combines with J gene TRBJ2-2; no clear D. This CDR3 contains 13 residues. V was shortened by 7 bases and J by 4 bases, with 10 bases between the two germline ends. The germline CDR1 and CDR2 sequences are MNHEY and SMNVEV (reference sequence).

The V and J genes are TRBV6-1 and TRBJ2-7; tentatively, D is TRBD2 (6 bases). The V end lost 4 bases, the J end lost 10 bases, and 17 bases lay between the germline ends. The germline V gene encodes CDR1 MNHNS and CDR2 SASEGT. The CDR3 is 13 residues long. The CDR3 DNA sequence: TGTGCCAGCAGTGCGGGGACTCCGGGCGGCCAGTACTTC. The encoded protein is CASSAGTPGGQYF.

The CDR3 spells CAISDSSYNEQFF. The CDR3 bases are TGTGCCATCAGTGACAGCTCCTACAATGAGCAGTTCTTC. This chain uses TRBV10-3 with TRBJ2-1, with D uncertain. Germline V gene lookup returns CDR1 ENHRY and CDR2 SYGVKD. The CDR3 contains 13 residues. Trimming cost V 3 bases and J 0 bases, with 3 bases left between them.

The CDR3 DNA sequence: TGTGCCACCAGCAGTGACAGGGGCACTGAAGCTTTCTTT. Its protein product is CATSSDRGTEAFF. The gene calls are TRBV15 and TRBJ1-1; TRBD1 matches 8 bases. There are 13 residues in the CDR3. V gave up 3 bases and J gave up 4 bases; unmatched junction bases: 1. Germline-derived CDR1 and CDR2 are LNHNV and YYDKDF (reference sequence).

The chain carries TRBV15 and TRBJ1-4; possibly TRBD1 for D (5 bases). Per the germline V gene, CDR1 is LNHNV and CDR2 is YYDKDF (reference sequence). Trimming took off 3 bases at V and 2 bases at J, with 7 bases between the two ends. The CDR3 has 14 residues. CDR3 in amino acids: CATSRKGTNEKLFF. CDR3 nucleotide sequence: TGTGCCACCAGCAGGAAGGGGACTAATGAAAAACTGTTTTTT.

The chain is built from TRBV9 and TRBJ2-7; TRBD1 matches at 9 bases. Germline V gene sequence: CDR1 SGDLS, CDR2 YYNGEE. Germline trimming cut 3 bases from V and 3 bases from J; bases unmatched to any gene: 7. CDR3 length: 15 amino acids. DNA of the CDR3: TGTGCCAGCAGCGCAAGCCCGACAGGGGGCTACGAGCAGTACTTC. It encodes CASSASPTGGYEQYF.

V and J are TRBV11-2 and TRBJ2-2; 7 positions match TRBD2. The CDR3 runs 17 residues. V lost 5 bases and J lost 1; bases outside the gene matches: 10. Germline V gene sequence: CDR1 SGHAT, CDR2 FQNNGV. The CDR3: CASSPGQWEGNTGELFF. CDR3 DNA sequence: TGTGCCAGCAGCCCAGGCCAATGGGAGGGGAACACCGGGGAGCTGTTTTTT.

CDR3 in DNA: TGTGCCAGCAGCATGCGGGAAGGGAACACCGGGGAGCTGTTTTTT. It translates to CASSMREGNTGELFF. The chain links TRBV7-2 to TRBJ2-2; maybe TRBD2 (6 bases). This CDR3 has 15 residues. V was cut by 5 bases and J by 1 base, with 11 bases left in between. Germline V gene sequence: CDR1 SGHTA, CDR2 FQGNSA.

A remark on this clone: This sample includes further DNA sequences coding for the same CDR3. The chain employs TRBV5-4 and TRBJ2-7; D may be TRBD2 (7 bases). The CDR3 spans 13 residues. V gave up 4 bases and J gave up 2 bases, with 10 bases separating them. Germline V gene data show CDR1 as SGHNT and CDR2 as YYREEE (reference sequence). Here the CDR3 DNA reads TGTGCCAGCAGCCTCGGGGGGCCCTACGAGCAGTACTTC. This encodes CASSLGGPYEQYF.

The chain links TRBV11-3 to TRBJ2-1; D might be TRBD2 (5 bases). Trimming pared 0 bases from V and 3 bases from J, leaving 12 bases between. The germline CDR1 and CDR2 sequences are SGHNT and YENEEA. This CDR3 has 16 residues. The CDR3 reads CASSLDSRTGYNEQFF. Here the CDR3 DNA reads TGTGCCAGCAGCTTAGACTCTCGGACTGGCTACAATGAGCAGTTCTTC.

This clone was seen a few times. The CDR3: CAWSAGQNTGELFF. Here the CDR3 DNA reads TGTGCCTGGAGTGCTGGACAGAACACCGGGGAGCTGTTTTTT. The chain carries TRBV30 and TRBJ2-2, with D tentatively TRBD1 (5 bases). The germline CDR1 and CDR2 sequences are GTSNPN and SVGIG (reference sequence). V was clipped by 1 base and J by 1 base, with 7 bases between them. The length of the CDR3 is 14 residues.

The rearrangement uses TRBV11-2 and TRBJ2-1, with D possibly being TRBD2 (6 bases). The CDR3 has 15 residues. V was shortened by 1 base and J by 2 bases, with 9 bases between the two germline ends. Germline-derived CDR1 and CDR2 are SGHAT and FQNNGV. CDR3 DNA: TGTGCCAGCAGCTTAGGGGCGGGACCCTACAATGAGCAGTTCTTC. Translation gives CASSLGAGPYNEQFF.

This clone turned up a few times. This sequence joins TRBV10-3 and TRBJ2-2, with 8 bases aligning to TRBD1. This CDR3 comprises 14 residues. With V trimmed by 6 bases and J by 7 bases, 7 bases remained unmatched. Germline V CDR1 and CDR2: ENHRY, SYGVKD. The CDR3 region has the DNA TGTGCCATCAGGGACAGGGCAGGATACGGGGAGCTGTTTTTT. Protein: CAIRDRAGYGELFF.

This chain joins TRBV4-1 and TRBJ2-3; maybe TRBD2 (7 bases). Trimming took off 6 bases at V and 2 bases at J, with 33 bases between the two ends. The CDR3 sequence is 21 residues long. Germline V gene sequence: CDR1 MGHRA, CDR2 YSYEKL. CDR3 bases: TGCGCCAGCAGTCGCTCGACGGTAGGGGGGGCAGGTTCTCTACTCACAGATACGCAGTATTTT. Its translation: CASSRSTVGGAGSLLTDTQYF.

The rearrangement links TRBV13 to TRBJ2-2, with 7 positions matching TRBD1. V lost 4 bases and J lost 4; bases outside the gene matches: 9. CDR1 is PRHDT and CDR2 is FYEKMQ in the germline V gene (reference sequence). The CDR3 totals 16 residues. The CDR3 DNA is TGTGCCAGCAGCTCCCGACAGGGCGTGGGCACCGGGGAGCTGTTTTTT. Translated, it gives CASSSRQGVGTGELFF.